This T cell receptor (beta chain) was identified during a study of CD8 T cell repertoires and HIV-1 epitope variants (dated by TCRdb to 2019 to 2021). Some background on the complete study: Twenty-five peptides representing autologous and known Gag and Nef epitope variants were each used to stimulate T cells in separate culture wells. Cultures ran for about eleven days in IMDM with gentamicin, with half-media changes on days 3 and 7 adding IL-2, IL-7 and IL-15. Tested epitopes included three Gag epitope families and Nef HW9 and YT9. A 1M T cell aliquot was kept as an uncultured baseline condition, separate from the approximately 83 T cell cultures. A total of over 65 T cell cultures were run, with each culture condition done in triplicate except for one peptide, which was done in duplicate. Among the control conditions were a peptide pool of CMV, EBV and flu, the Ebola AY9 epitope serving as a negative control, and a well with no peptide. T cells were enriched with the EasySep Human T Cell Enrichment Kit and co-cultured with equal numbers of autologous T cell-negative cells as antigen-presenting cells. Study-wide findings and limitations: The Nef KF9 family was recognized by five clonotypes and the HW9 family by one, and no responses to the TAALDMSHF plasma variant were observed. Nine or ten antigen-specific TCR beta clonotypes were identified, and six of them appeared cross-reactive for autologous or known escape epitope variants. Only TCR beta chains were identified by the assay, and proliferation to antigen, not T cell function or cytokine profile, was indicated.

Sequencing of TCR beta CDR3 regions was performed at survey depth on the immunoSEQ platform. The QIAamp DNA micro kit was used to extract genomic DNA from every cultured and uncultured CD8+ T cell population. The authors' pipeline ran thus. Samples with fewer than 5,000 productive reads were excluded, resulting in the removal of about 6% of the 75 HIV peptide-stimulated cultures. A MANAFEST web app trimmed sequences to CDR3 and removed nonproductive sequences, CDR3s under 5 amino acids, and those not starting C or ending F/W. Clonotypes were classified as antigen-specific only if expansion was observed in at least 2 of 3 replicates versus the no-peptide control at FDR 0.01, only within one epitope family. A specific clonotype also had to show a frequency at least fivefold higher than in wells stimulated with peptides from other epitope families. In its TCRdb copy, this immuneACCESS table keeps in-frame sequences only and misses some clones. Where compared with another copy, unresolved V genes explain less than half of these, and the others have no known cause. Clone size and the V and J calls come from that table; the DNA yielded D and trimming. This sample has 5,000 to 7,000 clones in its table, and 66% of those were observed once. Approximately 40% of the sample goes to the ten largest clones.

Concerning this clone: There is no known antigen for this receptor. Base qualities are not at hand, and no much larger clone is one base apart.

V is reduced by 0 bases and J by 9 bases, leaving a spacing of 10 bases between them. Per the germline V gene, SGHDT is the CDR1 and YYEEEE is the CDR2. The CDR3 runs 14 residues from the cysteine to the phenylalanine. The sequence is cut down to CDR3 DNA, 42 bases in frame from base 1. The EasySep Human CD8+ T Cell Enrichment Kit was used on day 10 to isolate CD8+ T cells from every culture. This clonotype originated in a male donor with HIV. The specimen was cultured CD8+ T cells derived from PBMCs. The chain is encoded by TRBV5-6 joined to TRBJ1-6; no D gene is confidently identified. The CDR3 reads as follows: CASSLAEMGSPLHF. The bases read TGTGCCAGCAGCTTGGCCGAAATGGGTTCACCCCTCCACTTT.